The rows below give T cell receptor beta chains drawn from one sample of a study of chemoradiotherapy in HPV16-positive cancers. Clones were read by immunoSEQ multiplex PCR, and TCRdb kept only the in-frame ones, dropping some. The sample lists almost 15,000 clones; about 86% were seen once. The sequencing used blood, collected from a patient who underwent chemoradiotherapy. The source is a human donor with HPV-associated anogenital cancer. CDR3s leave out the opening cysteine and the closing phenylalanine or tryptophan. Fields, in order: V gene, J gene, CDR3 protein.

>TRBV5-4|TRBJ1-6
ASSGGTGRTRPNSPLH
>TRBV29-1|TRBJ2-7
SVVGGRSSYEQY
>TRBV14|TRBJ1-2
ASSQAGQAYGYT
>TRBV27|TRBJ2-7
ASRWASGTSGRYEQY
>TRBV11-2|TRBJ1-2
ASSLNGDYGYT
>TRBV27|TRBJ2-5
ASSLSSGLAGGPDQETQY
>TRBV4-2|TRBJ1-1
ASSPRRSTEAF
>TRBV2|TRBJ1-5
ASSEDLGTARNQPQH
>TRBV10-3|TRBJ1-5
AISEEPDQPQH
>TRBV6-1|TRBJ2-7
ASSREWGSYEQY